Below are 27 T cell receptor beta chains sequenced from a single sample in a study of T cells in Graves' hyperthyroidism and ophthalmopathy. The TCR beta CDR3 regions underwent amplification using RNA transcripts as the source. The TCR CDR3 was amplified in a first-round RT-PCR using the HTBI primer set. From the multiplex PCR reads, TCRdb called clonotypes with MiXCR, one entry per CDR3 protein. The top ten clones hold around 23% of a sample with roughly 350,000 distinct CDR3 sequences, roughly 13% of them seen once. Source material: blood. These receptor sequences come from a woman in her 30s with Graves' hyperthyroidism.

This chain links TRBV6-2 or TRBV6-3 with TRBJ2-1, with D unresolved. The germline V gene encodes CDR1 MNHEY and CDR2 SVGEGT. The CDR3 loop spans 12 amino acids. V was clipped by 8 bases and J by 9 bases, with 14 bases between them. The CDR3 nucleotides read TGTGCCAGCTTTTCGGAGTGGGGTGAGCAGTTCTTC. Amino acids: CASFSEWGEQFF.

The chain carries TRBV20-1 and TRBJ1-3, with TRBD1 identical over 7 bases. Per the germline V gene, CDR1 is DFQATT and CDR2 is SNEGSKA (reference sequence). The CDR3 consists of 13 residues. The trim removed 6 bases at V and 1 base at J, leaving 3 bases unmatched. The CDR3 DNA follows: TGCAGTGCCCTGACAGGGTCTGGAAACACCATATATTTT. Protein sequence: CSALTGSGNTIYF.

Ten or more counts support this clonotype. J is TRBJ2-3 and V is TRBV28; tentative D call: TRBD2 (6 bases). Trimming removed 7 bases at V and 2 bases at J, with 16 bases between. The CDR3 is 15 residues long. The germline V gene encodes CDR1 MDHEN and CDR2 SYDVKM. The CDR3 region has the DNA TGTGCCAGCAATGGTTTCGCGGGGACCACAGATACGCAGTATTTT. Translated, it gives CASNGFAGTTDTQYF.

A few counts support this clonotype. This sequence joins TRBV30 and TRBJ2-7; 9 bases fit TRBD2. CDR1 GTSNPN and CDR2 SVGIG come from the germline V gene (reference sequence). With V trimmed by 0 bases and J by 7 bases, 7 bases remained unmatched. The CDR3 totals 14 residues. The CDR3 DNA reads TGTGCCTGGAGTGTAGTAGCGGGAGTCAGTGAGCAGTACTTC. This gives the protein CAWSVVAGVSEQYF. The variable domain in full, completed from reference TRBV30 and TRBJ2-7, reads SQTIHQWPATLVQPVGSPLSLECTVEGTSNPNLYWYRQAAGRGLQLLFYSVGIGQISSEVPQNLSASRPQDRQFILSSKKLLLSDSGFYLCAWSVVAGVSEQYFGPGTRLTVT.

The chain has TRBV28 and TRBJ2-1, with 8 nucleotides matching TRBD1. The CDR3 runs to 16 residues. The germline V gene encodes CDR1 MDHEN and CDR2 SYDVKM. V dropped 6 bases and J dropped 3; count of bases not matched to a gene: 10. CDR3 bases: TGTGCCAGCAGCGCTCCTACAGGGGGAATCTACAATGAGCAGTTCTTC. Translating it yields CASSAPTGGIYNEQFF.

This clonotype has ten or more counts. The V call is TRBV30, the J call TRBJ2-1; D uncertain. Germline lookup yields CDR1 GTSNPN and CDR2 SVGIG (reference sequence). V lost 1 base and J 1 base, leaving 5 bases between the germline ends. The CDR3 covers 13 residues. CDR3 sequence (DNA): TGTGCCTGGAGTGGATCGTCCTACAATGAGCAGTTCTTC. Residues: CAWSGSSYNEQFF.

This clonotype was picked up a small number of times. The gene calls are TRBV5-1 and TRBJ2-7, with no clear D. This CDR3 is built from 14 residues. Germline CDR1 is SGHRS and CDR2 is YFSETQ. Deletions cut 0 bases from V and 1 base from J, with 8 bases between. In DNA form, the CDR3 reads TGCGCCAGCAGCTTGGCCGTGGCTTCCTACGAGCAGTACTTC. It codes for CASSLAVASYEQYF.

In this sample, this clonotype turned up many times. V usage is TRBV12-3 or TRBV12-4 and J usage is TRBJ1-2; no firm D call. The CDR3 is made up of 14 amino acids. V was clipped by 8 bases and J by 1 base, with 14 bases between them. This CDR3 reads CASAPGRDNYGYTF. DNA for the CDR3: TGTGCCAGCGCCCCCGGACGCGATAACTATGGCTACACCTTC.

The chain is built from TRBV20-1 and TRBJ1-1; tentative D call: TRBD1 (6 bases). The V gene's germline CDR1 is DFQATT and CDR2 SNEGSKA (reference sequence). CDR3 length equals 15 residues. V dropped 6 bases and J dropped 3 bases, with 20 bases sitting between them. The CDR3 DNA sequence: TGCAGTGCCTCACCCCAGGGGATCAAGGACACTGAAGCTTTCTTT. It specifies CSASPQGIKDTEAFF.

The rearrangement links TRBV14 to TRBJ2-1; 8 bases are a match to TRBD2. The length of the CDR3 is 13 residues. Germline V CDR1 and CDR2: SGHDN, FVKESK. Trimming removed 1 base from V and 9 bases from J; junction bases left unmatched: 2. CDR3 protein: CASSQVSGGEQFF. In nucleotides, the CDR3 is TGTGCCAGCAGCCAAGTCAGCGGGGGTGAGCAGTTCTTC.

This clonotype was counted between two and nine times. This chain links TRBV20-1 with TRBJ2-1; unclear D gene. The V and J ends lost 0 bases and 12 bases respectively, with 15 bases between them. The CDR3 has 13 residues. Germline assignment: CDR1 DFQATT and CDR2 SNEGSKA (reference sequence). The CDR3 region is CSARDPLGLRQFF. The CDR3 nucleotides are TGCAGTGCTAGAGATCCTTTAGGGCTTCGGCAGTTCTTC.

A word on this clonotype: A much larger clone lies a single base off, so this may be a read error. Lacking the conserved final phenylalanine or tryptophan, this CDR3 likely reflects a read error. The V and J genes are TRBV12-3 or TRBV12-4 and TRBJ1-5; D gene unclear. The CDR3 is 13 amino acids. Deletions cut 8 bases from V and 0 bases from J, with 8 bases between. CDR3 amino acids: CASGADSNQPQHV. CDR3 in DNA: TGTGCCAGCGGAGCAGATAGCAATCAGCCCCAGCATGTT.

This clonotype was picked up many times. CDR3 sequence: CASSLIPQRNEQFF. The CDR3 DNA sequence: TGTGCCAGCAGCTTAATCCCCCAGCGCAATGAGCAGTTCTTC. The chain is built from TRBV7-8 and TRBJ2-1; D call uncertain. The CDR3 totals 14 residues. The ends were cut back, 2 bases at V and 6 bases at J, with 11 bases in the middle. In germline, CDR1 is SGHVS, CDR2 FQNEAQ.

This clonotype was counted at least ten times. The chain recombines TRBV6-2 or TRBV6-3 with TRBJ1-5; D gene ambiguous. The V end lost 8 bases, the J end lost 4 bases, and 15 bases lay between the germline ends. Germline V gives CDR1 MNHEY, CDR2 SVGEGT. The CDR3 is 14 residues long. The chain's CDR3 is CASGRTPGNQPQHF. CDR3 coding DNA: TGTGCCAGCGGGCGGACGCCCGGGAATCAGCCCCAGCATTTT.

This clonotype turned up a few times. The V gene is TRBV19, the J gene TRBJ1-4, with D unresolved. The CDR3 contains 11 residues. Looked up from germline, CDR1 is LNHDA and CDR2 is SQIVND (reference sequence). CDR3 residues: CKEVEQEKLFF. Here the CDR3 DNA reads TGTAAGGAGGTGGAGCAGGAAAAACTGTTTTTT.

This clonotype has a handful of counts. The chain has TRBV15 and TRBJ1-4; tentatively, D is TRBD1 (5 bases). Trimming pared 3 bases from V and 8 bases from J, leaving 13 bases between. This CDR3 region has 14 residues. Per the germline V gene, CDR1 is LNHNV and CDR2 is YYDKDF (reference sequence). The CDR3 nucleotides read TGTGCCACCAGCAGGAGGAATAGGGACGAAAAACTGTTTTTT. Its translation: CATSRRNRDEKLFF.

This clonotype was detected many times. The gene calls are TRBV7-2 and TRBJ2-3, with 7 bases that match TRBD2. The V segment lost 3 bases and the J segment 2 bases; nucleotides outside the gene matches: 5. Germline V lookup: CDR1 SGHTA, CDR2 FQGNSA. The CDR3 spans 15 residues. The CDR3 sequence: CASSFEAGTTDTQYF. The CDR3 bases are TGTGCCAGCAGCTTTGAAGCGGGAACCACAGATACGCAGTATTTT.

In this sample, this clonotype turned up many times. The V and J genes are TRBV20-1 and TRBJ2-2; 8 bases align to TRBD2. With V trimmed by 1 base and J by 8 bases, 9 bases remained unmatched. Per the germline V gene, CDR1 is DFQATT and CDR2 is SNEGSKA (reference sequence). This CDR3 is 15 amino acids long. This CDR3 reads CSARAGAGDSGELFF. The CDR3, as DNA: TGCAGTGCTAGAGCAGGAGCGGGAGATTCAGGGGAGCTGTTTTTT.

This clonotype was seen repeatedly, ten times or more. This chain uses TRBV7-2 with TRBJ2-1; TRBD2 matches at 8 bases. Germline loops: CDR1 SGHTA, CDR2 FQGNSA. V shed 6 bases, J shed 6 bases, and the junction held 10 bases outside the gene matches. This CDR3 has 15 residues. The CDR3 reads CASSYTGLVSNEQFF. The CDR3 DNA is TGTGCCAGCAGTTATACGGGACTAGTGAGCAATGAGCAGTTCTTC.

In its sample, this clonotype was seen many times. The chain carries TRBV28 and TRBJ2-7, with 10 bases aligning to TRBD2. The CDR3 length is 15 residues. CDR1 and CDR2 (germline): MDHEN, SYDVKM. The V gene end was trimmed by 4 bases and the J gene end by 3 bases; junction bases not matched to a gene: 6. The CDR3 bases are TGTGCCAGCAGTTACGGGACTAGCGCCGACTACGAGCAGTACTTC. Amino acid sequence: CASSYGTSADYEQYF. Full variable domain (outside the CDR3, taken from reference TRBV28 and TRBJ2-7): DVKVTQSSRYLVKRTGEKVFLECVQDMDHENMFWYRQDPGLGLRLIYFSYDVKMKEKGDIPEGYSVSREKKERFSLILESASTNQTSMYLCASSYGTSADYEQYFGPGTRLTVT.

This clonotype was observed at least ten times. This chain connects TRBV28 to TRBJ1-1; D is ambiguous. The CDR3 contains 14 residues. V gave up 3 bases and J gave up 0 bases, with 8 bases separating them. Germline V CDR1 and CDR2: MDHEN, SYDVKM. The CDR3 is CASSFQIMNTEAFF. The CDR3 bases are TGTGCCAGCAGTTTTCAGATAATGAACACTGAAGCTTTCTTT.

This rearrangement joins TRBV19 to TRBJ1-5, with D possibly TRBD1 on 5 matching bases. The CDR3 has 15 residues. Trimming took off 5 bases at V and 2 bases at J, with 13 bases between the two ends. In germline, CDR1 is LNHDA, CDR2 SQIVND (reference sequence). CDR3 nucleotides: TGTGCCAGTAGTGACCAGGGCGGCGGCAATCAGCCCCAGCATTTT. Translated, it gives CASSDQGGGNQPQHF. The full variable domain, its missing parts supplied by reference TRBV19 and TRBJ1-5, is DGGITQSPKYLFRKEGQNVTLSCEQNLNHDAMYWYRQDPGQGLRLIYYSQIVNDFQKGDIAEGYSVSREKKESFPLTVTSAQKNPTAFYLCASSDQGGGNQPQHFGDGTRLSIL.

This clonotype occurred many times. The rearrangement joins TRBV28 to TRBJ2-1, with unresolved D. Germline CDR1 reads MDHEN; CDR2 reads SYDVKM. The V end was cut by 6 bases, the J end by 3 bases, with 15 bases between. The CDR3 runs 15 residues. The CDR3 bases are TGTGCCAGCAGCCCTCTCTTTACGGTCTACAATGAGCAGTTCTTC. Its translation is CASSPLFTVYNEQFF. Looking up the rest from reference TRBV28 and TRBJ2-1 gives the full variable domain: DVKVTQSSRYLVKRTGEKVFLECVQDMDHENMFWYRQDPGLGLRLIYFSYDVKMKEKGDIPEGYSVSREKKERFSLILESASTNQTSMYLCASSPLFTVYNEQFFGPGTRLTVL.

This clonotype occurred many times. The rearrangement uses TRBV28 and TRBJ2-3; D might be TRBD1 or TRBD2, each matching 5 bases. Germline lookup yields CDR1 MDHEN and CDR2 SYDVKM. Trimming removed 6 bases from V and 4 bases from J, with 11 bases in between. The length of the CDR3 is 13 residues. CDR3 sequence reads: CASRPLGADTQYF. CDR3 bases: TGTGCCAGCAGGCCCCTGGGGGCAGATACGCAGTATTTT. Complete variable domain (other parts from reference TRBV28 and TRBJ2-3): DVKVTQSSRYLVKRTGEKVFLECVQDMDHENMFWYRQDPGLGLRLIYFSYDVKMKEKGDIPEGYSVSREKKERFSLILESASTNQTSMYLCASRPLGADTQYFGPGTRLTVL.

In this sample, this clonotype turned up many times. This rearrangement joins TRBV28 to TRBJ2-3; D is ambiguous. CDR3 length: 11 amino acids. The V gene's germline CDR1 is MDHEN and CDR2 SYDVKM. Trimming shortened V by 4 bases and J by 6 bases, and 5 bases separated the two germline ends. CDR3 nucleotide sequence: TGTGCCAGCAGTTGGTGGGATACGCAGTATTTT. Translation gives CASSWWDTQYF.

In its sample, this clonotype was seen many times. The rearrangement uses TRBV28 and TRBJ2-3; the D is unclear. Germline V gene data show CDR1 as MDHEN and CDR2 as SYDVKM. Trimming removed 6 bases from V and 1 base from J, with 11 bases in between. The CDR3 is 14 residues long. CDR3 protein: CASSPILRTDTQYF. CDR3 coding DNA: TGTGCCAGCAGCCCAATATTACGCACAGATACGCAGTATTTT.

This clonotype has more than one count but fewer than ten. V usage is TRBV27 and J usage is TRBJ2-1; perhaps TRBD1 as D (5 bases). The CDR3 is 13 amino acids. The ends were cut back, 6 bases at V and 9 bases at J, with 15 bases in the middle. Germline V gene lookup returns CDR1 MNHEY and CDR2 SMNVEV (reference sequence). The CDR3 DNA is TGTGCCAGCAGGGGGCACGGCTATGCTGAGCAGTTCTTC. It yields the protein CASRGHGYAEQFF.